This record concerns one TCR beta chain sequence. MiXCR, run by TCRdb on the 5' RACE reads, gives a single entry per CDR3 protein. This table holds roughly 690,000 distinct CDR3 sequences, 5.5% to 7.5% found once. Trimming removed 2 bases from V and 8 bases from J; junction bases left unmatched: 7. Germline V gives CDR1 GTSNPN, CDR2 SVGIG (reference sequence). There are 14 residues in the CDR3. The data are from a study of identical twins. The material sequenced was naive T cells sorted from blood. The chain joins TRBV30 to TRBJ1-4, with 8 bases identical to TRBD1. This clonotype was obtained from a man between 18 and 29 years old in good health. The CDR3 DNA is TGTGCCTGGAGTTATTGGACAGGGCGCGAAAAACTGTTTTTT. Translating gives CAWSYWTGREKLFF.